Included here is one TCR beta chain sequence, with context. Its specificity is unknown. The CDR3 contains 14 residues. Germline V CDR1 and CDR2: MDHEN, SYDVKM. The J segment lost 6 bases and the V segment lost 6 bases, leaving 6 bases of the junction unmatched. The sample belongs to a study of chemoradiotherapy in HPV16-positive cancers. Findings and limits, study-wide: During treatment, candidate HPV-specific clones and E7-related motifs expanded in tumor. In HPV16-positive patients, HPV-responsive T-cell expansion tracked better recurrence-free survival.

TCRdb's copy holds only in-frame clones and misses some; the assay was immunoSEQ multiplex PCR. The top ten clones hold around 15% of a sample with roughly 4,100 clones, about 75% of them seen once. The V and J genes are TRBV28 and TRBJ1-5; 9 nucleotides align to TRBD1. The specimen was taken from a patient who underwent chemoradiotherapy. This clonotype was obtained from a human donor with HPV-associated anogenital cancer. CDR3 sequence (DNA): TGTGCCAGCAGGCTAACAGGGGGCGGTCAGCCCCAGCATTTT. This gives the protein CASRLTGGGQPQHF.